This paragraph covers one T cell receptor beta chain sequence. Germline V lookup: CDR1 MDHEN, CDR2 SYDVKM. This CDR3 has 11 amino acids. V gave up 6 bases and J gave up 3 bases, with 3 bases separating them. The entry originates in a study of blood T cell repertoires in COVID-19. The protocol was immunoSEQ multiplex PCR, while the TCRdb copy is restricted to in-frame clones and leaves out a portion. This repertoire shows 200,000 to 300,000 clones, almost 85% found once; its top ten account for under 4.5%. This clonotype was sampled from a middle-aged man with acute or convalescent COVID-19. J is TRBJ2-1 and V is TRBV28; D gene ambiguous. What was sequenced was peripheral blood. CDR3 DNA: TGTGCCAGCAGCCACTACAATGAGCAGTTCTTC. The encoded protein is CASSHYNEQFF.